Each of the 17 T cell receptor beta chains below was sequenced from the same sample in a study of T cells in Graves' hyperthyroidism and ophthalmopathy. From RNA transcripts, TCR beta CDR3 regions were amplified. The HTBI primer set drove a first-round RT-PCR of the TCR CDR3. Each CDR3 protein gets one entry after TCRdb re-called the multiplex PCR reads with MiXCR. The sample contains more than 500,000 distinct CDR3 sequences, roughly 16% of which appear only once. Sequences were obtained from blood. These receptors were collected from a woman aged 25 to 45 with Graves' hyperthyroidism.

This clonotype was picked up many times. The V and J genes are TRBV7-2 and TRBJ2-7; 8 bases align to TRBD1. Germline trimming cut 0 bases from V and 7 bases from J; bases unmatched to any gene: 11. The CDR3 runs 16 residues. CDR1 and CDR2 (germline): SGHTA, FQGNSA. The CDR3 DNA sequence: TGTGCCAGCAGCTTAGCGTCGGTCAGGGGGCTGAGGGAGCAGTACTTC. It is translated as CASSLASVRGLREQYF.

In this sample, this clonotype turned up many times. This chain links TRBV2 with TRBJ1-1; 7 nucleotides align to TRBD1. CDR1 is SNHLY, CDR2 FYNNEI, per germline. This CDR3 comprises 14 residues. The ends lost 6 bases at V and 0 bases at J; junction bases unmatched: 4. In DNA form, the CDR3 reads TGTGCCAGCAGAGGGGACAGCATGAACACTGAAGCTTTCTTT. Encoded protein: CASRGDSMNTEAFF.

This clonotype was detected many times. The chain joins TRBV24-1 to TRBJ1-1; the D gene is possibly TRBD1 (6 bases). The CDR3 covers 16 residues. CDR1 is KGHDR, CDR2 SFDVKD, per germline. With 5 bases removed from V and 1 base from J, the gap between germline ends came to 16 bases. The CDR3 loop reads CATSGNPSTGNTEAFF. CDR3 sequence (DNA): TGTGCCACCAGTGGTAACCCTTCGACAGGGAACACTGAAGCTTTCTTT.

This clonotype was seen more than once but under ten times. The CDR3 loop is CASSLGDRVNSPLHF. The CDR3 coding sequence is TGTGCCAGCAGCTTAGGGGACAGGGTGAATTCACCCCTCCACTTT. This chain links TRBV7-9 with TRBJ1-6, with TRBD1 identical over 9 bases. Germline CDR1 is SEHNR and CDR2 is FQNEAQ (reference sequence). The CDR3 has 15 amino acids. Trimming at V came to 1 base and at J to 7 bases, leaving 2 bases not matched to a gene.

The sample holds many counts of this clonotype. The chain combines TRBV6-1 with TRBJ1-1; D gene ambiguous. Germline V lookup: CDR1 MNHNS, CDR2 SASEGT. The germline V and J ends were trimmed by 6 bases and 1 base, with 6 bases remaining between them. This CDR3 spans 12 amino acids. CDR3 loop: CASRWTNTEAFF. In DNA, the CDR3 is TGTGCCAGCAGGTGGACGAACACTGAAGCTTTCTTT.

At least ten counts were recorded for this clonotype. The chain is built from TRBV11-2 and TRBJ2-7; TRBD2 aligns across 7 bases. This CDR3 comprises 17 residues. Trimming at V came to 0 bases and at J to 3 bases, leaving 11 bases not matched to a gene. CDR1 and CDR2 (germline): SGHAT, FQNNGV. This chain's CDR3 is CASSLELVGGAVYEQYF. The CDR3 DNA sequence: TGTGCCAGCAGCTTAGAGTTGGTGGGAGGGGCGGTCTACGAGCAGTACTTC.

This chain joins TRBV7-9 and TRBJ2-1; the D gene is possibly TRBD1 (5 bases). Germline CDR1 is SEHNR and CDR2 is FQNEAQ (reference sequence). Trimming stripped 2 bases from V and 0 bases from J, with 11 bases between. The CDR3 is 16 amino acids. The CDR3 bases are TGTGCCAGCAGCTTATGGGGCAGAAGCTCCTACAATGAGCAGTTCTTC. It encodes CASSLWGRSSYNEQFF.

The table lists this clonotype with many counts. The chain joins TRBV20-1 to TRBJ2-3; 8 nucleotides line up with TRBD2. CDR1 is DFQATT and CDR2 is SNEGSKA in the germline V gene (reference sequence). Trimming at V came to 3 bases and at J to 3 bases, leaving 5 bases not matched to a gene. CDR3 length equals 14 residues. CDR3 bases: TGCAGTGCTAGTACCGGGAGGGGTACAGATACGCAGTATTTT. Its translation is CSASTGRGTDTQYF.

At least ten counts were recorded for this clonotype. This CDR3 reads CAISESARSQETQYF. The CDR3, as DNA: TGTGCCATCAGTGAGTCCGCACGCAGCCAAGAGACCCAGTACTTC. The chain combines TRBV10-3 with TRBJ2-5; D remains unclear. The CDR3 has 15 amino acids. V was cut by 0 bases and J by 1 base, with 9 bases left in between. Germline V gives CDR1 ENHRY, CDR2 SYGVKD.

This clonotype turned up a few times. The rearrangement uses TRBV5-1 and TRBJ1-1; D might be TRBD1 (6 bases). Germline loops: CDR1 SGHRS, CDR2 YFSETQ. The CDR3 length is 14 residues. Deletions cut 7 bases from V and 2 bases from J, with 15 bases between. CDR3 nucleotides: TGCGCCAGCCGGTTAGGACAGACCAACACTGAAGCTTTCTTT. It is translated as CASRLGQTNTEAFF.

This clonotype came up a few times. The CDR3 loop reads CASSRRTGDGSEKLFF. Written as DNA, the CDR3 is TGTGCCAGCAGCCGCCGGACAGGGGACGGTAGTGAAAAACTGTTTTTT. The gene calls are TRBV14 and TRBJ1-4, with TRBD1 identical over 9 bases. Germline V gene sequence: CDR1 SGHDN, CDR2 FVKESK. The CDR3 consists of 16 residues. With 4 bases clipped from V and 7 bases from J, the junction kept 10 bases outside the gene matches.

V usage is TRBV20-1 and J usage is TRBJ2-7; tentatively, D is TRBD1 or TRBD2 (5 bases each). The germline V gene encodes CDR1 DFQATT and CDR2 SNEGSKA (reference sequence). The CDR3 has 13 residues. With 3 bases removed from V and 5 bases from J, the gap between germline ends came to 14 bases. In DNA, the CDR3 is TGCAGTGCTAGCGGGACGTGGGTGAACGAGCAGTACTTC. It codes for CSASGTWVNEQYF.

This clonotype was detected only a few times. The chain combines TRBV27 with TRBJ1-4; tentative D call: TRBD1 (6 bases). CDR3 length: 19 residues. Deletions cut 5 bases from V and 0 bases from J, with 22 bases between. Germline values: CDR1 MNHEY, CDR2 SMNVEV (reference sequence). DNA for the CDR3: TGTGCCAGCAGTCCCCGGATAACAGGGAAAGTTGCAACTAATGAAAAACTGTTTTTT. Translation gives CASSPRITGKVATNEKLFF. Full variable domain (outside the CDR3, taken from reference TRBV27 and TRBJ1-4): EAQVTQNPRYLITVTGKKLTVTCSQNMNHEYMSWYRQDPGLGLRQIYYSMNVEVTDKGDVPEGYKVSRKEKRNFPLILESPSPNQTSLYFCASSPRITGKVATNEKLFFGSGTQLSVL.

This sequence joins TRBV11-2 and TRBJ1-5, with 9 bases identical to TRBD1. The CDR3 consists of 15 residues. Germline V gene sequence: CDR1 SGHAT, CDR2 FQNNGV. J was trimmed by 5 bases and V by 4 bases; bases with no gene match: 6. DNA of the CDR3: TGTGCCAGCAGCTCGGGGGGACAGGGCTATCAGCCCCAGCATTTT. This sequence encodes CASSSGGQGYQPQHF.

This clonotype has only a few counts. The chain uses TRBV7-9 and TRBJ2-2; D not resolved. This CDR3 comprises 12 residues. Germline assignment: CDR1 SEHNR and CDR2 FQNEAQ (reference sequence). The germline V and J ends were trimmed by 8 bases and 6 bases, with 10 bases remaining between them. CDR3 coding DNA: TGTGCCAGCGGACCGGTACCCGGGGAGCTGTTTTTT. Translated, it gives CASGPVPGELFF. Complete variable domain (other parts from reference TRBV7-9 and TRBJ2-2): DTGVSQNPRHKITKRGQNVTFRCDPISEHNRLYWYRQTLGQGPEFLTYFQNEAQLEKSRLLSDRFSAERPKGSFSTLEIQRTEQGDSAMYLCASGPVPGELFFGEGSRLTVL.

This clonotype was found a few times. The chain has TRBV4-2 and TRBJ2-1; 10 nucleotides agree with TRBD1. V was clipped by 5 bases and J by 5 bases; unmatched bases: 6. The germline V gene encodes CDR1 LGHNA and CDR2 YNFKEQ. The CDR3 totals 15 residues. CDR3 amino acids: CASSSGQGGHNEQFF. The CDR3 DNA sequence: TGTGCCAGCAGCTCCGGACAGGGGGGGCACAATGAGCAGTTCTTC.

This clonotype was recorded at least ten times. The chain is built from TRBV11-3 and TRBJ2-7, with a weak D call TRBD2 (5 bases). V shed 1 base and J shed 2 bases, with 12 bases lying between them. The CDR3 is 15 residues long. The germline CDR1 and CDR2 sequences are SGHNT and YENEEA. DNA of the CDR3: TGTGCCAGCAGCTTAGGATACGGGGTGACCTACGAGCAGTACTTC. Protein product: CASSLGYGVTYEQYF.